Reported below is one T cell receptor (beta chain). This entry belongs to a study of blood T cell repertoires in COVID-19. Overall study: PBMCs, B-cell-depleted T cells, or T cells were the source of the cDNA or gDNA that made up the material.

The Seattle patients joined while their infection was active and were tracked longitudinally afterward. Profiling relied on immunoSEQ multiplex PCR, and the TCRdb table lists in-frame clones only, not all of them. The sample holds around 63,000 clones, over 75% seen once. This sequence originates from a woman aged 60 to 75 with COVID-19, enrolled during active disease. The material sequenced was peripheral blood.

CDR3 nucleotide sequence: TGTGCCAGCAGCCCGGGGGTCACCAACACCGGGGAGCTGTTTTTT. Translated, it gives CASSPGVTNTGELFF. The genes are TRBV11-2 and TRBJ2-2, with a tentative D call TRBD2 (6 bases). With 5 bases removed from V and 2 bases from J, the gap between germline ends came to 12 bases. CDR3 length: 15 residues. Germline CDR1 is SGHAT and CDR2 is FQNNGV.